The clone carrying this TCR beta chain appeared a few times. Antigen: not known. This sample was included in a study of CD8 T cells in ankylosing spondylitis. In germline, CDR1 is MGHDK, CDR2 SYGVNS. V was trimmed by 7 bases and J by 7 bases, leaving 13 bases between them. There are 12 residues in the CDR3. 5'-RACE, quantitative and with molecular barcodes, yielded the TCR beta libraries. Using its own MiXCR run on the 5' RACE reads, TCRdb lists one record per CDR3 protein. The table shows approximately 500,000 distinct CDR3 sequences, with more than 9.5% occurring only once. Findings of the study overall: Some motif variants had been reported before (in reactive arthritis synovial fluid and blood). Ankylosing spondylitis blood appeared to be characterized by a TCR beta motif of fewer than ten highly homologous variants. Reportedly, matched ankylosing spondylitis synovial fluid was significantly enriched for disease-linked clones. Clones that were linked to disease were CD8+ and were relatively rare in peripheral blood.

The rearrangement uses TRBV25-1 and TRBJ1-1; D gene ambiguous. Input material: blood, either unsorted or a sorted T cell fraction (not recorded which). The receptor was derived from a male donor with ankylosing spondylitis. CDR3 DNA: TGTGCCAGCACCCCCGGATGGGGTGAAGCTTTCTTT. It is translated as CASTPGWGEAFF.